This T cell receptor beta chain derives from a study of T-cell memory formation after mild COVID-19. About the research overall: Among the donors, TCR clusters were largely specific to each donor.

In germline, CDR1 is DFQATT, CDR2 SNEGSKA (reference sequence). This CDR3 comprises 17 residues. Trimming left V 1 base short and J 0 bases short, with 13 bases between. With constant-segment primers, 5'RACE yielded cDNA libraries of TCR alpha and TCR beta that carried sample barcodes and UMIs. Each CDR3 protein gets one entry after TCRdb re-called the 5' RACE reads with MiXCR. Of approximately 250,000 distinct CDR3 sequences in the sample, 16% were seen once. This clonotype was counted a few times. The receptor comes from a man between 18 and 35 years old who had mild COVID-19 (a few samples of this study predate the infection). Cell type and time point are not known. Sequenced input: PBMCs or a T cell subset sorted from them (not recorded which). V usage is TRBV20-1 and J usage is TRBJ1-6; no clear D gene. The CDR3 bases are TGCAGTGCTAGAGGCCCCAGCCTGAGCTCCTATAATTCACCCCTCCACTTT. Translated, it gives CSARGPSLSSYNSPLHF.